These T cell receptor beta chains were read from a single sample in a study of shared clonotypes between healthy human individuals. The table came from immunoSEQ multiplex PCR; TCRdb's copy has only in-frame clones and leaves some out. Seen here are some 2,400,000 clones, 90% to 96% observed once, and the top ten hold roughly 0.13%. The sample was naive CD4+ T cells sorted from blood. These receptors originate from a man aged 18 to 30 in good health. Both conserved end residues are part of each CDR3. The order of the fields is CDR3 length, D gene, J gene, clone size, V gene, CDR3 DNA, CDR3 protein. A D gene is named only where the DNA matches it firmly. Only some rows state a clone size, as once, few, many or a class for expanded clones.

17	NA	TRBJ2-7	NA	TRBV5-1	TGCGCCAGCAGCCTTCAACCCATAGGGGTGAGCTCCTACGAGCAGTACTTC	CASSLQPIGVSSYEQYF
16	NA	TRBJ1-5	NA	TRBV19	TGTGCCAGTAGTATAGAGGGAACTATTGGGGATCGGCCCCAGCATTTT	CASSIEGTIGDRPQHF
15	NA	TRBJ2-1	NA	TRBV5-5	TGTGCCAGCAGCTTGGCTGTCGACTCCTACAATGAGCAGTTCTTC	CASSLAVDSYNEQFF
15	TRBD1	TRBJ1-6	NA	TRBV5-1	TGCGCCAGCAGTTATGACAGGGGTTTCAATTCACCCCTCCACTTT	CASSYDRGFNSPLHF
14	NA	TRBJ1-5	NA	TRBV7-9	TGTGCCAGCAGCTTAGAGGGAGGGAATCAGCCCCAGCATTTT	CASSLEGGNQPQHF
15	NA	TRBJ1-1	NA	TRBV27	TGTGCCAGCAGTTTCCGCGGGTCTTCGAACACTGAAGCTTTCTTT	CASSFRGSSNTEAFF
14	NA	TRBJ2-1	NA	TRBV12-1	TGTGCCAGCAGCCCCGACTTAAGAAGCAATGAGCAGTTCTTC	CASSPDLRSNEQFF
15	TRBD2	TRBJ2-1	NA	TRBV6-6	TGTGCCAGCAGTCTTAGCGGGAGGGCCTACAATGAGCAGTTCTTC	CASSLSGRAYNEQFF
15	NA	TRBJ1-5	NA	TRBV30	TGTGCCTGGAGTGTACTCCCGAGGAGGAATCAGCCCCAGCATTTT	CAWSVLPRRNQPQHF
13	NA	TRBJ2-7	NA	TRBV6-5	TGTGCCACCTACTCAACGACTCTTTACGAGCAGTACTTC	CATYSTTLYEQYF
15	TRBD1	TRBJ1-1	NA	TRBV7-3	TGTGCCAGCAGCGCCCGACAGGGAGGGAACACTGAAGCTTTCTTT	CASSARQGGNTEAFF
14	NA	TRBJ2-7	NA	TRBV4-1	TGCGCCAGCAGCCTCTATAAGGTAGCCTACGAGCAGTACTTC	CASSLYKVAYEQYF
15	TRBD1	TRBJ2-1	once	TRBV11-2	TGTGCCAGCAGAACGACAGGGGGGGTCTACAATGAGCAGTTCTTC	CASRTTGGVYNEQFF
14	NA	TRBJ1-4	NA	TRBV7-2	TGTGCCAGCAGCTTGAGGGCAACTAATGAAAAACTGTTTTTT	CASSLRATNEKLFF
15	TRBD1	TRBJ1-3	NA	TRBV15	TGTGCCACCAGCTCGGGACAGTTCTCTGGAAACACCATATATTTT	CATSSGQFSGNTIYF
15	NA	TRBJ2-3	NA	TRBV2	TGTGCCAGCAGTGACAAGCGGCCAAGCACAGATACGCAGTATTTT	CASSDKRPSTDTQYF
15	TRBD2	TRBJ2-2	NA	TRBV5-1	TGCGCCAGCAGGTCGACTAGCGGGAGCCTCGGGGAGCTGTTTTTT	CASRSTSGSLGELFF
14	NA	TRBJ1-1	NA	TRBV6-6	TGTGCCAGCAGGCAGGGGCAAATGAACACTGAAGCTTTCTTT	CASRQGQMNTEAFF
17	TRBD2	TRBJ2-7	NA	TRBV10-2	TGCGCCAGCGGAGAAGGGGGGACTAGCGGTAGGCGGAACGAGCAGTACTTC	CASGEGGTSGRRNEQYF
15	NA	TRBJ1-1	NA	TRBV7-9	TGTGCCAGCAGCTTGGGCGACAGAGAGAACACTGAAGCTTTCTTT	CASSLGDRENTEAFF
15	TRBD1	TRBJ1-4	NA	TRBV18	TGTGCCAGCTCACCACCGACAGGGAGCAGTGAAAAACTGTTTTTT	CASSPPTGSSEKLFF
15	TRBD2	TRBJ2-3	NA	TRBV6-5	TGTGCCAGCGGTGGACTAGCGGGTTACACAGATACGCAGTATTTT	CASGGLAGYTDTQYF
13	TRBD1	TRBJ2-7	NA	TRBV28	TGTGCCAGCAGTCCGGCAGGGGGCCACGAGCAGTACTTC	CASSPAGGHEQYF
15	NA	TRBJ1-4	NA	TRBV10-3	TGTGCCATCAGTGAGTCAGCGGGGTCGGTAGAAAAACTGTTTTTT	CAISESAGSVEKLFF
14	NA	TRBJ1-2	NA	TRBV15	TGTGCCACCAGCAGGGAGACCTCGCCTGGTGGCTACACCTTC	CATSRETSPGGYTF
14	TRBD1	TRBJ1-1	NA	TRBV14	TGTGCCAGCAGTAACAGGGGAATGAACACTGAAGCTTTCTTT	CASSNRGMNTEAFF
15	NA	TRBJ2-5	NA	TRBV2	TGTGCCAGCACACTCAGGGCTAGTCGCCAAGAGACCCAGTACTTC	CASTLRASRQETQYF
14	NA	TRBJ2-3	few	TRBV5-1	TGCGCCAGCAGCTTGGATTGGCCCACAGATACGCAGTATTTT	CASSLDWPTDTQYF
14	NA	TRBJ2-2	NA	TRBV28	TGTGCCAGCAGTTTAACACCAGACACCGGGGAGCTGTTTTTT	CASSLTPDTGELFF